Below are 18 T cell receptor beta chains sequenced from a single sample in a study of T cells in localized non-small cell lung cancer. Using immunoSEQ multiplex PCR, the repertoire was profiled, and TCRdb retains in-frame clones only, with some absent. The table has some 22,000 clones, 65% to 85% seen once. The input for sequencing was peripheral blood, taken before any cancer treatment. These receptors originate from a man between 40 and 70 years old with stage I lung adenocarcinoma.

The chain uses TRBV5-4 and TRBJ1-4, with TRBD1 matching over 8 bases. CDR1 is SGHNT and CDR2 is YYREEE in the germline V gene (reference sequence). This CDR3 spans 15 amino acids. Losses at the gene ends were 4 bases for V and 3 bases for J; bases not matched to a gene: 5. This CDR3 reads CASSIRTGSNEKLFF. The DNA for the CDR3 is TGTGCCAGCAGCATTCGGACAGGGTCTAATGAAAAACTGTTTTTT.

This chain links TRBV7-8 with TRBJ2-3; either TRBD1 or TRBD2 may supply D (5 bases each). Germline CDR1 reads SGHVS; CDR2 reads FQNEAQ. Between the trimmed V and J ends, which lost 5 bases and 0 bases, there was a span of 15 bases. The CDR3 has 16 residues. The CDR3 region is CASSPRDVGSTDTQYF. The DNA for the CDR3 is TGTGCCAGCAGCCCCCGGGACGTGGGAAGCACAGATACGCAGTATTTT.

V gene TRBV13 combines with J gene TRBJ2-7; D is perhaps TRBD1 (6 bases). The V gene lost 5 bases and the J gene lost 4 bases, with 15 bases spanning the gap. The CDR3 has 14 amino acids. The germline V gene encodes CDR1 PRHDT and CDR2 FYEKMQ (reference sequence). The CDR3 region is CASSPTGNRYEQYF. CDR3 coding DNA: TGTGCCAGCAGCCCTACAGGGAACCGATACGAGCAGTACTTC.

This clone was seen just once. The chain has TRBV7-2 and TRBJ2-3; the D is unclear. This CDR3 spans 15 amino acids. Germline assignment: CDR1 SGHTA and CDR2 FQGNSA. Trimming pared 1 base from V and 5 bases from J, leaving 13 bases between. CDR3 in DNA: TGTGCCAGCAGCTTAGACGGATACGGTGGAGATACGCAGTATTTT. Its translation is CASSLDGYGGDTQYF.

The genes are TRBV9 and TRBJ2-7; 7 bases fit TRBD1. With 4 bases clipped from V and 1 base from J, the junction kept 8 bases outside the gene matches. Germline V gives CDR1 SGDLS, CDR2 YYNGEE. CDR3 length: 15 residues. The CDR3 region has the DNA TGTGCCAGCAGCAGAAGACCGGGACAGTCCTACGAGCAGTACTTC. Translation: CASSRRPGQSYEQYF.

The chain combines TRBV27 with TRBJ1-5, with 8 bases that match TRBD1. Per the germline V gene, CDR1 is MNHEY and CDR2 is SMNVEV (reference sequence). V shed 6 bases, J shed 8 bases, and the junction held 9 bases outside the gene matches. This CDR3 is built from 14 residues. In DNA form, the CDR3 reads TGTGCCAGCAGCCAGACAGGGGATAAAAAGCCCCAGCATTTT. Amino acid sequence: CASSQTGDKKPQHF.

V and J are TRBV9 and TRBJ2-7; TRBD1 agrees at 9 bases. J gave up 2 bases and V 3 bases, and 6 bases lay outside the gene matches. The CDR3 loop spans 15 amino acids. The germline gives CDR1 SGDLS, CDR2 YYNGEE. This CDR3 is CASSAGTGFPYEQYF. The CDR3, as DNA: TGTGCCAGCAGCGCTGGGACAGGGTTCCCCTACGAGCAGTACTTC.

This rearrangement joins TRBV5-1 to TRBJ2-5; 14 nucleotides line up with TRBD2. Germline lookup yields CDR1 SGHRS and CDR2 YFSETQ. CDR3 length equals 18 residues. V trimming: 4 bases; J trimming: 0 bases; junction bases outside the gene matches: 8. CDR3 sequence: CASSDGTSGSVYQETQYF. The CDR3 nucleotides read TGCGCCAGCAGCGATGGGACTAGCGGGAGTGTGTACCAAGAGACCCAGTACTTC. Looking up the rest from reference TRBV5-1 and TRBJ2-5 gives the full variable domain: KAGVTQTPRYLIKTRGQQVTLSCSPISGHRSVSWYQQTPGQGLQFLFEYFSETQRNKGNFPGRFSGRQFSNSRSEMNVSTLELGDSALYLCASSDGTSGSVYQETQYFGPGTRLLVL.

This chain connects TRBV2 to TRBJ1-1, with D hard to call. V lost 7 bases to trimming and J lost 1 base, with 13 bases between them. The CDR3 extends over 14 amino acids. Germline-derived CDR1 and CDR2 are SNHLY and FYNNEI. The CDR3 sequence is CASKYLGRNTEAFF. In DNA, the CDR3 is TGTGCCAGCAAATACTTAGGTAGGAACACTGAAGCTTTCTTT.

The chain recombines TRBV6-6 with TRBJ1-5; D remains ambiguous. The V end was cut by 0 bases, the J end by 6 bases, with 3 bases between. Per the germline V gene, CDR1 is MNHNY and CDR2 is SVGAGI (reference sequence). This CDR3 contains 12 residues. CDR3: CASSYSFQPQHF. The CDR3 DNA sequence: TGTGCCAGCAGTTACTCTTTTCAGCCCCAGCATTTT.

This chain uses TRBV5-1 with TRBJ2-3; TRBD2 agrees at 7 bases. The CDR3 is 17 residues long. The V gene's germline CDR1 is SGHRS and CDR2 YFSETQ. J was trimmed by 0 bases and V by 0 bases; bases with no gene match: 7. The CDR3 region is CASSLGGSGFSTDTQYF. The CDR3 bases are TGCGCCAGCAGCTTGGGAGGTAGCGGGTTTAGCACAGATACGCAGTATTTT.

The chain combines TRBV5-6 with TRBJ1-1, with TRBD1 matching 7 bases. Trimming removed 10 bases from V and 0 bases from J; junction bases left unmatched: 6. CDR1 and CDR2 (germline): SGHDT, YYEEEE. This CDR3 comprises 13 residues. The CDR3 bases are TGTGCCTATGGGACAGAGATGAACACTGAAGCTTTCTTT. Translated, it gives CAYGTEMNTEAFF.

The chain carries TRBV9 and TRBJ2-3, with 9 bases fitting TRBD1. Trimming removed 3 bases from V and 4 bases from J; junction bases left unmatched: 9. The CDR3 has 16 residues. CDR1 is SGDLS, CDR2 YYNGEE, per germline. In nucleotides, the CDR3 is TGTGCCAGCAGCGCTCATCCGGGACAGGGCTCAGATACGCAGTATTTT. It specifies CASSAHPGQGSDTQYF.

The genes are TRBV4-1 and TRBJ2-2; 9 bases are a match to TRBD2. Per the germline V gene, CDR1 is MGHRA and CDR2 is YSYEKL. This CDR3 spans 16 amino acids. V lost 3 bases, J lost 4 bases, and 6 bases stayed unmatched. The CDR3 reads CASSQGAGGITGELFF. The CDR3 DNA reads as TGCGCCAGCAGCCAGGGAGCGGGAGGTATCACCGGGGAGCTGTTTTTT.

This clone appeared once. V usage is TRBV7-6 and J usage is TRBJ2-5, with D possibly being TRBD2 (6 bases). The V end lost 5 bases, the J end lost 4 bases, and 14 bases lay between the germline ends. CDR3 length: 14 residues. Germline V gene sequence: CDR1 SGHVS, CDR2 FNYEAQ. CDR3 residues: CASSRFLEGETQYF. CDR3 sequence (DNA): TGTGCCAGCAGCCGCTTCCTGGAGGGAGAGACCCAGTACTTC.

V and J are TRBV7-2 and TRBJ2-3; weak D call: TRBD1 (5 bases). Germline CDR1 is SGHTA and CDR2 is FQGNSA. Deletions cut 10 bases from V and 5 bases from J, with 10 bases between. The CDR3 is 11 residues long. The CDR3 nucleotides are TGTGCCACCGGGCAGGGAGATACGCAGTATTTT. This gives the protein CATGQGDTQYF. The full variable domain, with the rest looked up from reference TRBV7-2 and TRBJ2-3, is GAGVSQSPSNKVTEKGKDVELRCDPISGHTALYWYRQSLGQGLEFLIYFQGNSAPDKSGLPSDRFSAERTGGSVSTLTIQRTQQEDSAVYLCATGQGDTQYFGPGTRLTVL.

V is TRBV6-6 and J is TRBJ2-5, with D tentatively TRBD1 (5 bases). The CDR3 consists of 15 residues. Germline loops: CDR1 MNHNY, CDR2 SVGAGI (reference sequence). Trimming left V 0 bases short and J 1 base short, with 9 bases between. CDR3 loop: CASSYSGVPQETQYF. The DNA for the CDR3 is TGTGCCAGCAGTTACTCAGGGGTCCCCCAAGAGACCCAGTACTTC.

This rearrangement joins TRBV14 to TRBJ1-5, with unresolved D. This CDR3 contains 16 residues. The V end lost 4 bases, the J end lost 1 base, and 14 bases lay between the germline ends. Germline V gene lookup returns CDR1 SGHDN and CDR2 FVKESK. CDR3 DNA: TGTGCCAGCAGCCCCCCAGCCCCGAGGAGCAATCAGCCCCAGCATTTT. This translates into CASSPPAPRSNQPQHF.